These 13 T cell receptor beta chains came from one sample sequenced in a study of cytomegalovirus exposure and HLA in healthy donors. Both 60 Vbeta primers and 13 Jbeta primers went into the PCR. Here immunoSEQ multiplex PCR was the method, and the copy in TCRdb shows in-frame clones only, minus some. The profile shows over 130,000 clones, around 80% of them singletons. What was sequenced was PBMCs. Receptor source: a young man in good health and CMV-seropositive.

The chain links TRBV7-3 to TRBJ2-3; 10 positions match TRBD2. V lost 5 bases and J lost 3; bases outside the gene matches: 8. CDR1 is SGHTA, CDR2 FQGTGA, per germline. The CDR3 extends over 16 amino acids. For the CDR3, the DNA is TGTGCCAGCAGCCCCGGACTAGCGGAGGGGACAGATACGCAGTATTTT. Translation gives CASSPGLAEGTDTQYF.

This chain joins TRBV29-1 and TRBJ2-2; D is unclear. The germline V gene has CDR1 SQVTM and CDR2 ANQGSEA. With 2 bases removed from V and 3 bases from J, the gap between germline ends came to 4 bases. This CDR3 has 12 residues. The CDR3 protein is CSVESDTGELFF. As DNA, the CDR3 is TGCAGCGTTGAATCGGACACCGGGGAGCTGTTTTTT.

This chain links TRBV11-2 with TRBJ2-3, with 10 bases lining up with TRBD2. CDR3 length: 19 amino acids. Germline loops: CDR1 SGHAT, CDR2 FQNNGV. V was clipped by 1 base and J by 1 base; unmatched bases: 11. CDR3 nucleotide sequence: TGTGCCAGCAGCTTAGGGTTGATAGCGGGAGGTCTTGGCACAGATACGCAGTATTTT. Translating gives CASSLGLIAGGLGTDTQYF.

This clone was seen a handful of times. The V call is TRBV11-2, the J call TRBJ1-1; TRBD1 matches 9 bases. Germline trimming cut 3 bases from V and 7 bases from J; bases unmatched to any gene: 3. This CDR3 has 13 amino acids. Germline values: CDR1 SGHAT, CDR2 FQNNGV. CDR3: CASSFRDRVEAFF. CDR3 coding DNA: TGTGCCAGCAGCTTCCGGGACAGGGTTGAAGCTTTCTTT.

This chain links TRBV9 with TRBJ2-7; 7 bases align to TRBD2. In germline, CDR1 is SGDLS, CDR2 YYNGEE. Unmatched junction bases numbered 9, after V lost 3 bases and J lost 6 bases. The length of the CDR3 is 14 residues. The CDR3 loop reads CASSDGTTLGEQYF. The CDR3 nucleotides read TGTGCCAGCAGCGACGGGACTACCCTCGGCGAGCAGTACTTC.

V usage is TRBV6-5 and J usage is TRBJ1-1; 12 bases match TRBD1. Per germline, CDR1 MNHEY and CDR2 SVGAGI. This CDR3 contains 13 residues. With V trimmed by 11 bases and J by 11 bases, 12 bases remained unmatched. This chain's CDR3 is CASETGTGGAAFF. The CDR3 region has the DNA TGTGCCTCCGAAACCGGGACAGGGGGCGCGGCTTTCTTT.

V gene TRBV7-8 combines with J gene TRBJ2-2; a weak D match, TRBD2 (6 bases). The germline V and J ends were trimmed by 1 base and 4 bases, with 13 bases remaining between them. Germline-derived CDR1 and CDR2 are SGHVS and FQNEAQ. The CDR3 length is 16 residues. CDR3 sequence (DNA): TGTGCCAGCAGCTTAGGGGGGGTTGGGGGCACCGGGGAGCTGTTTTTT. Protein sequence: CASSLGGVGGTGELFF.

The chain couples TRBV27 to TRBJ1-1; 8 positions match TRBD1. This CDR3 spans 15 amino acids. Germline CDR1 MNHEY, CDR2 SMNVEV (reference sequence). Trimming cost V 4 bases and J 5 bases; bases outside gene matches: 9. The CDR3 region is CASSSPDRGKTEAFF. Here the CDR3 DNA reads TGTGCCAGCAGTTCCCCTGACAGGGGAAAAACTGAAGCTTTCTTT.

The CDR3 sequence: CASSWAGQGYEQYF. The DNA of the CDR3 is TGTGCCAGCAGTTGGGCGGGACAGGGCTACGAGCAGTACTTC. The rearrangement uses TRBV28 and TRBJ2-7; the match to TRBD1 covers 9 bases. V dropped 4 bases and J dropped 3; count of bases not matched to a gene: 4. CDR3 length: 14 residues. Germline-derived CDR1 and CDR2 are MDHEN and SYDVKM.

The V gene is TRBV19, the J gene TRBJ2-3; 8 nucleotides match TRBD2. Germline V CDR1 and CDR2: LNHDA, SQIVND (reference sequence). Trimming removed 3 bases from V and 7 bases from J; junction bases left unmatched: 6. The CDR3 has 14 residues. The CDR3 DNA follows: TGTGCCAGTAGTATCGAAGTAGCGGGGTATACGCAGTATTTT. Translation: CASSIEVAGYTQYF.

The chain's CDR3 is CASSIEQGATNEKLFF. CDR3 DNA sequence: TGTGCCAGTAGTATAGAACAGGGGGCGACAAATGAAAAACTGTTTTTT. The chain recombines TRBV19 with TRBJ1-4; 9 nucleotides align to TRBD1. Germline V gene sequence: CDR1 LNHDA, CDR2 SQIVND (reference sequence). The V gene end was trimmed by 0 bases and the J gene end by 5 bases; junction bases not matched to a gene: 4. The CDR3 is 16 residues long.

The chain carries TRBV11-3 and TRBJ2-2, with 9 positions matching TRBD1. Germline V gene data show CDR1 as SGHNT and CDR2 as YENEEA. V lost 4 bases, J lost 3 bases, and 6 bases stayed unmatched. This CDR3 is 16 amino acids long. CDR3: CASSSYRGRDTGELFF. The CDR3, as DNA: TGTGCCAGCAGCTCCTACAGGGGGCGAGACACCGGGGAGCTGTTTTTT.

V usage is TRBV11-2 and J usage is TRBJ2-3; the D gene is possibly TRBD2 (6 bases). There are 18 residues in the CDR3. With 1 base removed from V and 0 bases from J, the gap between germline ends came to 17 bases. The germline CDR1 and CDR2 sequences are SGHAT and FQNNGV. As DNA, the CDR3 is TGTGCCAGCAGCTTAGGCCCGGGTAGCGGATCTAGCACAGATACGCAGTATTTT. Its translation: CASSLGPGSGSSTDTQYF.